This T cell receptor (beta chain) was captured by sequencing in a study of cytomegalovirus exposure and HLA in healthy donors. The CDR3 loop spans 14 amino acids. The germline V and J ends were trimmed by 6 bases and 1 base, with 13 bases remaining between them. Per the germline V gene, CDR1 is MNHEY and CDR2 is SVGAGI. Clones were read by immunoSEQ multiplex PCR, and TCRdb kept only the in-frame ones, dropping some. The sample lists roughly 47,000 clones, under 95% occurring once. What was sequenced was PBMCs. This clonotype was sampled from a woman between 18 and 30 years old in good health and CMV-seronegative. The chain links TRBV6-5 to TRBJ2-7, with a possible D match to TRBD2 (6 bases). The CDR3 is CASSLHGLSYEQYF. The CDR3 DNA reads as TGTGCCAGCAGCCTACATGGACTATCCTACGAGCAGTACTTC.